The clone carrying this T cell receptor (beta chain) has just a few counts. Its matching antigen is unknown. This sample is drawn from a study of cytomegalovirus exposure and HLA in healthy donors. Study-level information: From 190 million or so T cells, an earlier analysis saw 110 million or so unique TCR beta sequences. Drawn from HLA-typed donors, about 82 million unique TCRs were held in an early data release.

From germline, CDR1 is MNHNY and CDR2 SVGAGI (reference sequence). CDR3 length equals 15 residues. The germline V and J ends were trimmed by 5 bases and 3 bases, with 17 bases remaining between them. Study results and caveats: It emerged from a later analysis that several of the most significant clusters appeared to be linked to common viral pathogens. Trimming of TCR beta V- and J-genes showed a link, identified in a later analysis, to a missense DCLRE1C variant.

The PCR ran on 60 Vbeta and 13 Jbeta primers. Clones were read by immunoSEQ multiplex PCR, and TCRdb kept only the in-frame ones, dropping some. The sample holds approximately 91,000 clones, roughly 77% seen once. The sample consisted of PBMCs. The chain joins TRBV6-6 to TRBJ2-7; D may be TRBD2 (6 bases). The origin of this receptor is a human donor in good health. As DNA, the CDR3 is TGTGCCAGCAGTCCTGGGGTACGGGGAGGCTACGAGCAGTACTTC. It translates to CASSPGVRGGYEQYF.